This T cell receptor beta chain was found in a study of cytomegalovirus exposure and HLA in healthy donors. The protocol was immunoSEQ multiplex PCR, while the TCRdb copy is restricted to in-frame clones and leaves out a portion. Of roughly 330,000 clones detected, around 90% appear once; the ten largest clones hold approximately 1.2%. The clonotype originates from a young woman in good health and CMV-seropositive. Sequences were obtained from PBMCs.

In DNA, the CDR3 is TGTGCCAGCACTAGAAGGACAGGGAACGTC. This translates into CASTRRTGNV. The chain has TRBV6-1 and TRBJ2-7; 8 nucleotides agree with TRBD1. Per the germline V gene, CDR1 is MNHNS and CDR2 is SASEGT. The CDR3 covers 10 residues.